The clone carrying this T cell receptor beta chain was seen at least ten times. What it binds is not known. This record comes from a study of T cells in Graves' hyperthyroidism and ophthalmopathy. The wider study: Peripheral blood samples were taken at initial diagnosis, prior to any treatment.

General observations from the study: The model's output predicted ophthalmopathy at a median of about 5.9 months prior to onset.

The V segment lost 1 base and the J segment 6 bases; nucleotides outside the gene matches: 4. CDR1 LGHNA and CDR2 YSLEER come from the germline V gene. The CDR3 sequence is 15 residues long. Exclusions: uncontrolled infection, other autoimmune disease, pregnancy, lactation. Source material for PBMCs was over 8 ml fresh peripheral blood. There were TCR beta CDR3 regions amplified from RNA transcripts. HTBI primers drove first-round RT-PCR of the TCR CDR3. TCRdb independently ran MiXCR on the multiplex PCR reads; one entry per CDR3 protein. The table lists about 500,000 distinct CDR3 sequences, 15% to 20% of them singletons.

Input material: blood. This TCR derives from a woman in her 30s with Graves' ophthalmopathy. The gene calls are TRBV4-3 and TRBJ2-7, with 12 bases aligning to TRBD1. Here the CDR3 reads CASSQVGQGAGEQYF. CDR3 bases: TGCGCCAGCAGCCAAGTGGGACAGGGGGCTGGCGAGCAGTACTTC.